The clone carrying this TCR beta chain was recorded a few times. Its antigen is unidentified. The record originates from a study of beta chain features in type 1 diabetes. Study-level findings and limits: Patients with type 1 diabetes showed fewer VDJ junction insertions and more deletions. The analysis here could not establish whether HLA type shapes TCRB rearrangement.

Sequenced material consisted of expressed TCRB transcripts (all of the isolated RNA was reverse transcribed). Measured with immunoSEQ multiplex PCR; TCRdb has only the in-frame clones, and not every one. The table lists around 400,000 clones, less than 15% of them singletons. Between the trimmed V and J ends, which lost 8 bases and 3 bases, there was a span of 11 bases. Germline loops: CDR1 MNHNY, CDR2 SVGAGI (reference sequence). CDR3 length: 12 amino acids. Material: naive CD4+ T cells from blood. This clonotype originated in a woman younger than 35 in good health. The chain is built from TRBV6-6 and TRBJ2-7; D might be TRBD2 (6 bases). CDR3: CASSGGDYEQYF. The DNA of the CDR3 is TGTGCCAGCTCGGGCGGGGACTACGAGCAGTACTTC.